A selection of T cell receptor beta chains follows, all from one sample in a study of blood T cells in healthy people across ages. TCRdb analysed the 5' RACE reads with MiXCR anew, one entry per CDR3 protein. The sample shows roughly 1.5 million distinct CDR3 sequences, approximately 42% of them seen only once. The sample was blood. Receptors were obtained from a woman younger than 30 in good health. The CDR3 runs from the conserved cysteine through the conserved F or W. The order of the fields is clone size, J gene, D gene, CDR3 length, V gene, CDR3 DNA, CDR3 protein. The D gene is left open where the match is weak. Expanded clones get a size class; other rows say once, few or many, or leave the size out.

size: .; J: TRBJ2-3; D: .; length: 15; V: TRBV27; DNA: TGTGCCAGCACCCCCGGACCTGGGGCGGCAGATACGCAGTATTTT; CDR3: CASTPGPGAADTQYF
size: few; J: TRBJ2-2; D: TRBD2; length: 16; V: TRBV6-5; DNA: TGTGCCAGCAGTTCGGGACTAGCGGGAAACACCGGGGAGCTGTTTTTT; CDR3: CASSSGLAGNTGELFF
size: .; J: TRBJ1-3; D: TRBD1; length: 16; V: TRBV5-1; DNA: TGCGCCAGCACCATGGGCGGGACAGCCTCTGGAAACACCATATATTTT; CDR3: CASTMGGTASGNTIYF
size: .; J: TRBJ2-1; D: .; length: 15; V: TRBV7-6; DNA: TGTGCCAGCAGCTTAATCCCTAGCGCCTACAATGAGCAGTTCTTC; CDR3: CASSLIPSAYNEQFF
size: .; J: TRBJ2-5; D: .; length: 15; V: TRBV12-3/TRBV12-4; DNA: TGTGCCAGCAGTTTAGACAGGGTGACCTACAATGAGCAGTACTTC; CDR3: CASSLDRVTYNEQYF
size: .; J: TRBJ2-7; D: TRBD2; length: 17; V: TRBV7-2; DNA: TGTGCCAGCAGCTTAGTCGCTAGCGGGATAGGACCGCGCGAGCAGTACTTC; CDR3: CASSLVASGIGPREQYF
size: .; J: TRBJ2-1; D: TRBD2; length: 15; V: TRBV12-5; DNA: TGTGCTAGTGGTGGATGGTCGGGGGGGGCTTATGAGCAGTTCTTC; CDR3: CASGGWSGGAYEQFF
size: .; J: TRBJ2-1; D: TRBD2; length: 16; V: TRBV20-1; DNA: TGCAGTGCTAGATCCACTAGCGGAGTATCCTACAATGAGCAGTTCTTC; CDR3: CSARSTSGVSYNEQFF
size: .; J: TRBJ2-2; D: TRBD2; length: 16; V: TRBV7-2; DNA: TGTGCCAGCAGCTTAGAGGCGGGAGTGGTAACCGGGGAGCTGTTTTTT; CDR3: CASSLEAGVVTGELFF
size: .; J: TRBJ2-3; D: .; length: 15; V: TRBV6-2/TRBV6-3; DNA: TGTGCCACCAGCGACCCAGGGCATCGCACAGATACGCAGTATTTT; CDR3: CATSDPGHRTDTQYF
size: few; J: TRBJ2-1; D: .; length: 14; V: TRBV18; DNA: TGTGCCAGCTCACCAGGGATGAGGGAGACTGAGCAGTTCTTC; CDR3: CASSPGMRETEQFF
size: .; J: TRBJ1-2; D: .; length: 15; V: TRBV20-1; DNA: TGCAGTGCTAGAGATCCCAGGGGACCTAACTATGGCTACACCTTC; CDR3: CSARDPRGPNYGYTF
size: .; J: TRBJ2-7; D: .; length: 15; V: TRBV20-1; DNA: TGCAGTGCTAGATATACAGGGAAACACTCCTACGAGCAGTACTTC; CDR3: CSARYTGKHSYEQYF
size: .; J: TRBJ2-5; D: .; length: 21; V: TRBV11-2; DNA: TGTGCCAGCAGAGGTCGAGCACAGGGCCGTAAGCAGGACTTCATTCTAGAGACCCAGTACTTC; CDR3: CASRGRAQGRKQDFILETQYF
size: few; J: TRBJ2-1; D: .; length: 16; V: TRBV6-1; DNA: TGTGCCAGCAGTGTGGGGGCGGGAGAGGGCTACAATGAGCAGTTCTTC; CDR3: CASSVGAGEGYNEQFF
size: few; J: TRBJ1-2; D: TRBD1; length: 14; V: TRBV20-1; DNA: TGCAGTGCTATAGGGACAGGGAATGACTATGGCTACACCTTC; CDR3: CSAIGTGNDYGYTF
size: .; J: TRBJ1-1; D: TRBD1; length: 14; V: TRBV7-9; DNA: TGTGCCAGCAGCCCAGGGGACAGGGAGACTGAAGCTTTCTTT; CDR3: CASSPGDRETEAFF
size: .; J: TRBJ2-1; D: TRBD2; length: 15; V: TRBV30; DNA: TGTGCCTGGAGCGCCTGGGGCGGGGGGTCCAATGAGCAGTTCTTC; CDR3: CAWSAWGGGSNEQFF
size: .; J: TRBJ2-1; D: TRBD2; length: 14; V: TRBV20-1; DNA: TGCAGTGCCACGGCGGGAGAAACCTACAATGAGCAGTTCTTC; CDR3: CSATAGETYNEQFF
size: few; J: TRBJ1-4; D: .; length: 13; V: TRBV4-3; DNA: TGCGCCAGCAGCCAGGGGGCTTGGGAAAAACTGTTTTTT; CDR3: CASSQGAWEKLFF
size: .; J: TRBJ2-7; D: .; length: 15; V: TRBV10-3; DNA: TGTGCCATCAGTGAAGGGGTAGCGGCTTCCTACGAGCAGTACTTC; CDR3: CAISEGVAASYEQYF
size: .; J: TRBJ2-3; D: TRBD2; length: 18; V: TRBV12-3/TRBV12-4; DNA: TGTGCCAGCAGTTTCCTTGGGCGGGGGGGTACTAGCACAGATACGCAGTATTTT; CDR3: CASSFLGRGGTSTDTQYF
size: .; J: TRBJ2-3; D: TRBD2; length: 14; V: TRBV9; DNA: TGTGCCAGCAGCTTTATCTGGGAGGGGACCGCGCAGTATTTT; CDR3: CASSFIWEGTAQYF
size: few; J: TRBJ2-1; D: TRBD2; length: 15; V: TRBV14; DNA: TGTGCCAGCAGCCAGGCCGGGACTAGTGTACGGGGGCAGTTCTTC; CDR3: CASSQAGTSVRGQFF
size: .; J: TRBJ2-7; D: .; length: 13; V: TRBV25-1; DNA: TGTGCCAGCAGTGATTCTGTCGGAAATGAGCAGTACTTC; CDR3: CASSDSVGNEQYF
size: .; J: TRBJ2-1; D: TRBD1; length: 15; V: TRBV10-3; DNA: TGTGCCATCAGTGGACAGGGCCTTTCCTACAATGAGCAGTTCTTC; CDR3: CAISGQGLSYNEQFF
size: few; J: TRBJ1-2; D: .; length: 13; V: TRBV27; DNA: TGTGCCAGCAGTACGACGGACGGAGGGGGCTACACCTTC; CDR3: CASSTTDGGGYTF
size: .; J: TRBJ2-2; D: TRBD1; length: 14; V: TRBV27; DNA: TGTGCCAGCAGTTCCAGGGACAGTATCGGGGAGCTGTTTTTT; CDR3: CASSSRDSIGELFF
size: .; J: TRBJ2-7; D: .; length: 13; V: TRBV12-5; DNA: TGTGCTAGTGGTTTGGAAAATACCTACGAGCAGTACTTC; CDR3: CASGLENTYEQYF
size: few; J: TRBJ2-5; D: .; length: 13; V: TRBV5-6; DNA: TGTGCCAGCAGCTTGAGGACAAGAGAGACCCAGTACTTC; CDR3: CASSLRTRETQYF
size: .; J: TRBJ2-7; D: .; length: 11; V: TRBV15; DNA: TGTGCCACCAGTAAGAGAAGAGAGCAGTACTTC; CDR3: CATSKRREQYF
size: .; J: TRBJ2-7; D: .; length: 17; V: TRBV4-3; DNA: TGCGCCAGCAGCCACGAAGGGGGAAGGAGGACCTACAATGAGCAGTACTTC; CDR3: CASSHEGGRRTYNEQYF
size: .; J: TRBJ2-1; D: .; length: 13; V: TRBV28; DNA: TGTGCCAGCAGTTCCGGGATTACAAATGAGCAGTTCTTC; CDR3: CASSSGITNEQFF
size: .; J: TRBJ1-3; D: .; length: 15; V: TRBV4-1; DNA: TGCGCCAGCAGCCAGGTGGGCCTGGCTGGAAACACCATATATTTT; CDR3: CASSQVGLAGNTIYF
size: few; J: TRBJ2-3; D: TRBD2; length: 13; V: TRBV27; DNA: TGTGCCAGCACTTCTGGGAAGGGACTAAGGCAGTATTTT; CDR3: CASTSGKGLRQYF
size: few; J: TRBJ1-5; D: .; length: 16; V: TRBV18; DNA: TGTGCCAGCTCACCACCGCAGCCAGCGGGCAATCAGCCCCAGCATTTT; CDR3: CASSPPQPAGNQPQHF
size: .; J: TRBJ2-7; D: TRBD2; length: 16; V: TRBV5-1; DNA: TGCGCCAGCAGCTTGGCCAAGGCGGGAGTGAACAATGAGCAGTACTTC; CDR3: CASSLAKAGVNNEQYF
size: .; J: TRBJ1-6; D: TRBD1; length: 14; V: TRBV4-3; DNA: TGCGCCAGCAGCCAAGACAGGGGGCGTTCACCCCTCCACTTT; CDR3: CASSQDRGRSPLHF
size: .; J: TRBJ2-1; D: .; length: 14; V: TRBV10-3; DNA: TGTGCCATCAGTGAAATTAGGACTACCAATGAGCAGTTCTTC; CDR3: CAISEIRTTNEQFF
size: few; J: TRBJ1-5; D: TRBD1; length: 17; V: TRBV15; DNA: TGTGCCACCAGCAGTCGAGAGGTAGGGGGCCATTATCAGCCCCAGCATTTT; CDR3: CATSSREVGGHYQPQHF
size: .; J: TRBJ2-5; D: .; length: 17; V: TRBV25-1; DNA: TGTGCCAGCAGTGATTTTGTTTGGGGGGGGCCTGGGGAGACCCAGTACTTC; CDR3: CASSDFVWGGPGETQYF
size: .; J: TRBJ1-4; D: .; length: 12; V: TRBV12-3/TRBV12-4; DNA: TGTGCCAGCAGTTTTGGGGTTGAAAAACTGTTTTTT; CDR3: CASSFGVEKLFF
size: few; J: TRBJ1-5; D: .; length: 15; V: TRBV5-4; DNA: TGTGCCAGCAGCTTGGATGGCAGTGGCAATCAGCCCCAGCATTTT; CDR3: CASSLDGSGNQPQHF
size: .; J: TRBJ2-1; D: .; length: 15; V: TRBV12-3/TRBV12-4; DNA: TGTGCCAGCAGTGCGACTAACGGGAGTGGGAATGAGCAGTTCTTC; CDR3: CASSATNGSGNEQFF
size: .; J: TRBJ2-7; D: TRBD1; length: 11; V: TRBV20-1; DNA: TGCAGTGTTTTAAGGACAGGCGAGCAGTACTTC; CDR3: CSVLRTGEQYF